Listed here are 27 T cell receptor beta chains from one sample, sequenced in a study of glioma-infiltrating T cells after dendritic cell vaccination. Assay: immunoSEQ multiplex PCR; the TCRdb copy retains only in-frame clones and omits some. This sample has more than 75,000 clones, with 83% found just once. Time point defined: after dendritic cell vaccination, including at tumor progression/relapse. The input for sequencing was blood, taken after dendritic cell vaccination. These receptors originate from a human donor with glioblastoma.

This chain links TRBV6-4 with TRBJ2-5, with 8 bases matching TRBD2. V shed 0 bases and J 1 base; nucleotides not matched to a gene: 4. The CDR3 is 16 residues long. CDR1 and CDR2 from the germline V gene are MRHNA and SNTAGT. The DNA of the CDR3 is TGTGCCAGCAGTGACTCCCCGGGGGGGGGCCAAGAGACCCAGTACTTC. It yields the protein CASSDSPGGGQETQYF.

This chain joins TRBV7-9 and TRBJ1-6; 9 bases map to TRBD1. The CDR3 length is 16 residues. With 4 bases clipped from V and 9 bases from J, the junction kept 10 bases outside the gene matches. Germline CDR1 is SEHNR and CDR2 is FQNEAQ (reference sequence). This CDR3 is CASSSDTGGVGSPLHF. The CDR3, as DNA: TGTGCCAGCAGCTCCGATACAGGGGGCGTCGGTTCACCCCTCCACTTT.

J is TRBJ2-4 and V is TRBV25-1, with 7 bases that match TRBD2. The J segment lost 3 bases and the V segment lost 1 base, leaving 6 bases of the junction unmatched. The CDR3 is made up of 16 amino acids. Germline CDR1 is MGHDK and CDR2 is SYGVNS. The CDR3 bases are TGTGCCAGCAGTGAATTACGGGGCGGGGGCAAAAACATTCAGTACTTC. It yields the protein CASSELRGGGKNIQYF.

The rearrangement joins TRBV18 to TRBJ1-1; no clear D gene. The CDR3 sequence is 17 residues long. The germline CDR1 and CDR2 sequences are KGHSH and LQKENI. V was cut by 5 bases and J by 0 bases, with 19 bases left in between. The CDR3 DNA sequence: TGTGCCAGCTCATGGCGGCGCACACAAGAAATGAACACTGAAGCTTTCTTT. It codes for CASSWRRTQEMNTEAFF.

The rearrangement uses TRBV6-6 and TRBJ1-5; 9 nucleotides align to TRBD1. The CDR3 is made up of 16 amino acids. Per the germline V gene, CDR1 is MNHNY and CDR2 is SVGAGI (reference sequence). V trimming: 0 bases; J trimming: 3 bases; junction bases outside the gene matches: 3. The CDR3: CASSYSTGGANQPQHF. DNA of the CDR3: TGTGCCAGCAGTTACTCGACAGGGGGGGCCAATCAGCCCCAGCATTTT.

J is TRBJ1-5 and V is TRBV11-3, with D perhaps TRBD1 (5 bases). From germline, CDR1 is SGHNT and CDR2 YENEEA. The CDR3 contains 14 residues. Trimming cost V 6 bases and J 7 bases, with 16 bases left between them. The CDR3 spells CASSQPGGGQPQHF. The DNA of the CDR3 is TGTGCCAGCAGTCAACCCGGGGGAGGGCAGCCCCAGCATTTT.

The chain combines TRBV5-1 with TRBJ2-3, with D possibly TRBD1 on 6 matching bases. V lost 4 bases and J lost 2, with 11 bases in between. This CDR3 has 14 residues. Germline CDR1 SGHRS, CDR2 YFSETQ. For the CDR3, the DNA is TGCGCCAGCAGCCTGAACAGGGTCACAGATACGCAGTATTTT. Translated: CASSLNRVTDTQYF.

The gene calls are TRBV10-2 and TRBJ2-7, with a weak D call TRBD1 (6 bases). CDR1 is WSHSY, CDR2 SAAADI, per germline. With 4 bases removed from V and 2 bases from J, the gap between germline ends came to 18 bases. The CDR3 contains 16 residues. CDR3 bases: TGCGCCAGCAGTGGAACTAGTGCGGACAGAGCCTACGAGCAGTACTTC. Its protein is CASSGTSADRAYEQYF.

This clone was seen only a few times. The chain uses TRBV9 and TRBJ1-2, with D possibly being TRBD1 (5 bases). Looked up from germline, CDR1 is SGDLS and CDR2 is YYNGEE. Between the trimmed V and J ends, which lost 3 bases and 1 base, there was a span of 16 bases. The CDR3 runs 16 residues. This CDR3 is CASSAEPPDSNYGYTF. The CDR3 nucleotides are TGTGCCAGCAGCGCGGAGCCCCCAGACAGTAACTATGGCTACACCTTC.

The J gene is TRBJ2-1, the V gene TRBV9; D is ambiguous. The CDR3 has 14 amino acids. Germline CDR1 reads SGDLS; CDR2 reads YYNGEE. V was clipped by 2 bases and J by 7 bases, with 13 bases between them. The CDR3 nucleotides are TGTGCCAGCAGCGTCGTACCCGAGTGGAATGAGCAGTTCTTC. Its translation: CASSVVPEWNEQFF.

The chain has TRBV5-1 and TRBJ2-7; TRBD2 aligns across 11 bases. The CDR3 runs to 14 residues. CDR1 is SGHRS, CDR2 YFSETQ, per germline. V was pared by 6 bases and J by 3 bases, with 5 bases of the junction left unmatched. CDR3 nucleotides: TGCGCCAGCACCCATGGGACTAGCGGCTACGAGCAGTACTTC. Its translation is CASTHGTSGYEQYF. The variable domain in full, with the rest retrieved from reference TRBV5-1 and TRBJ2-7, is KAGVTQTPRYLIKTRGQQVTLSCSPISGHRSVSWYQQTPGQGLQFLFEYFSETQRNKGNFPGRFSGRQFSNSRSEMNVSTLELGDSALYLCASTHGTSGYEQYFGPGTRLTVT.

V usage is TRBV2 and J usage is TRBJ1-2; 7 bases match TRBD1. After removal of 8 bases from V and 7 bases from J, the junction contained 16 bases not matched to a gene. The CDR3 loop spans 15 amino acids. Germline CDR1 is SNHLY and CDR2 is FYNNEI. The DNA for the CDR3 is TGTGCCAGCGGGAGAGGAGGGGGCGCGTCATCTGGCTACACCTTC. It codes for CASGRGGGASSGYTF.

This chain connects TRBV25-1 to TRBJ2-3; D possibly corresponds to TRBD2 (5 bases). The germline V gene encodes CDR1 MGHDK and CDR2 SYGVNS. CDR3 length: 18 residues. The V end was cut by 7 bases, the J end by 1 base, with 24 bases between. The CDR3 bases are TGTGCCAGCACCGCCGCGGCTGGGTTAGCGCATGGCACAGATACGCAGTATTTT. It yields the protein CASTAAAGLAHGTDTQYF.

The gene calls are TRBV4-2 and TRBJ1-4; maybe TRBD1 (5 bases). Germline CDR1 reads LGHNA; CDR2 reads YNFKEQ. Trimming removed 0 bases at V and 11 bases at J, with 16 bases between. This CDR3 spans 15 amino acids. The DNA of the CDR3 is TGTGCCAGCAGCCAAGATGCGCAGGGTGAGGTGAAACTGTTTTTT. Protein sequence: CASSQDAQGEVKLFF.

In this sample, this clone turned up a few times. The chain recombines TRBV2 with TRBJ1-5, with TRBD1 identical over 10 bases. V shed 8 bases and J 2 bases; nucleotides not matched to a gene: 18. Germline V gene lookup returns CDR1 SNHLY and CDR2 FYNNEI. CDR3 length: 19 amino acids. CDR3 nucleotides: TGTGCCAGCGGATCCGGGGACAGGGGTATTGTAGCGGGCAATCAGCCCCAGCATTTT. Translated, it gives CASGSGDRGIVAGNQPQHF.

V is TRBV6-1 and J is TRBJ1-6; D might be TRBD1 (6 bases). With 1 base removed from V and 4 bases from J, the gap between germline ends came to 8 bases. The CDR3 extends over 15 amino acids. Germline V CDR1 and CDR2: MNHNS, SASEGT. This chain's CDR3 is CASSEVQGYNSPLHF. CDR3 sequence (DNA): TGTGCCAGCAGTGAAGTTCAGGGGTATAATTCACCCCTCCACTTT.

The chain links TRBV20-1 to TRBJ2-5; no reliable D call. V was cut by 5 bases and J by 5 bases, with 9 bases left in between. Looked up from germline, CDR1 is DFQATT and CDR2 is SNEGSKA (reference sequence). The CDR3 has 11 residues. The CDR3 DNA reads TGCAGTGCTCCGCGGAAGGAGACCCAGTACTTC. It is translated as CSAPRKETQYF.

This clone occurred once. The rearrangement uses TRBV27 and TRBJ2-2; 8 positions match TRBD1. Trimming at V came to 4 bases and at J to 6 bases, leaving 7 bases not matched to a gene. The V gene's germline CDR1 is MNHEY and CDR2 SMNVEV (reference sequence). This CDR3 is built from 15 residues. The CDR3 DNA reads as TGTGCCAGCAGTTCGCGGACAGGGATACCCGGGGAGCTGTTTTTT. This gives the protein CASSSRTGIPGELFF.

Many counts were recorded for this clone. The chain employs TRBV4-3 and TRBJ1-4; the D is unclear. The CDR3 length is 13 residues. V was trimmed by 0 bases and J by 5 bases, leaving 4 bases between them. Looked up from germline, CDR1 is LGHNA and CDR2 is YSLEER. For the CDR3, the DNA is TGCGCCAGCAGCCAAGATCGGAATGAAAAACTGTTTTTT. Residues: CASSQDRNEKLFF.

The chain uses TRBV7-2 and TRBJ2-7; 9 nucleotides agree with TRBD1. The CDR3 runs to 16 residues. V gave up 5 bases and J gave up 5 bases; unmatched junction bases: 13. Germline V gives CDR1 SGHTA, CDR2 FQGNSA. The CDR3 sequence: CASSPFPGQGGDEQYF. Here the CDR3 DNA reads TGTGCCAGCAGCCCCTTTCCGGGACAGGGAGGGGACGAGCAGTACTTC. Full variable domain (remainder filled in from reference TRBV7-2 and TRBJ2-7): GAGVSQSPSNKVTEKGKDVELRCDPISGHTALYWYRQSLGQGLEFLIYFQGNSAPDKSGLPSDRFSAERTGGSVSTLTIQRTQQEDSAVYLCASSPFPGQGGDEQYFGPGTRLTVT.

This sequence joins TRBV10-3 and TRBJ2-1; TRBD1 agrees at 7 bases. Germline values: CDR1 ENHRY, CDR2 SYGVKD. CDR3 length: 12 amino acids. The junction had 8 bases not matched to a gene; V was cut back by 10 bases and J by 8 bases. The DNA of the CDR3 is TGTGCCACAGGGACAGTCTCTGATGAGCAGTTCTTC. Encoded protein: CATGTVSDEQFF.

The chain combines TRBV2 with TRBJ2-5, with D possibly matching TRBD2 (5 bases). V was pared by 7 bases and J by 5 bases, with 8 bases between. CDR1 and CDR2 from the germline V gene are SNHLY and FYNNEI. The CDR3 is made up of 11 amino acids. The CDR3, as DNA: TGTGCCAGCAATAGCGTCGAGACCCAGTACTTC. Translation: CASNSVETQYF.

This chain links TRBV10-3 with TRBJ2-1; tentative D call: TRBD2 (6 bases). The length of the CDR3 is 17 residues. Trimming took 4 bases from V and 8 from J, leaving 24 bases between them. From germline, CDR1 is ENHRY and CDR2 SYGVKD. The CDR3 region is CAISGVDGGSGVDEQFF. The CDR3, as DNA: TGTGCCATCAGTGGAGTGGATGGGGGGTCAGGTGTCGATGAGCAGTTCTTC.

The V call is TRBV7-2, the J call TRBJ2-2; tentatively, D is TRBD1 (6 bases). The CDR3 totals 16 residues. The germline V gene has CDR1 SGHTA and CDR2 FQGNSA. V was shortened by 6 bases and J by 0 bases, with 14 bases between the two germline ends. The CDR3 sequence: CASSRQGTSNTGELFF. The DNA for the CDR3 is TGTGCCAGCAGTCGCCAGGGGACGTCGAACACCGGGGAGCTGTTTTTT.

The genes are TRBV5-1 and TRBJ2-3; 9 nucleotides match TRBD1. The CDR3 spans 17 residues. V was clipped by 3 bases and J by 3 bases; unmatched bases: 11. The germline V gene encodes CDR1 SGHRS and CDR2 YFSETQ. The CDR3 region is CASSSSTTGGGTDTQYF. The CDR3 DNA reads TGCGCCAGCAGCTCGAGCACCACAGGGGGCGGAACAGATACGCAGTATTTT.

The chain links TRBV5-6 to TRBJ1-6; TRBD1 matches 9 bases. Germline CDR1 is SGHDT and CDR2 is YYEEEE. The CDR3 sequence is 16 residues long. J gave up 7 bases and V 1 base, and 6 bases lay outside the gene matches. This chain's CDR3 is CASSLNGQGWNSPLHF. The CDR3 DNA reads TGTGCCAGCAGCTTGAATGGACAGGGGTGGAATTCACCCCTCCACTTT.

The rearrangement joins TRBV28 to TRBJ1-6; D not certain. V lost 4 bases and J lost 12, with 16 bases in between. CDR1 is MDHEN, CDR2 SYDVKM, per germline. The length of the CDR3 is 14 residues. The DNA of the CDR3 is TGTGCCAGCAGTTCCACCCCCCGGGGAGGACCCCTCCACTTT. Translated: CASSSTPRGGPLHF. The whole variable domain, filled in from reference TRBV28 and TRBJ1-6, reads DVKVTQSSRYLVKRTGEKVFLECVQDMDHENMFWYRQDPGLGLRLIYFSYDVKMKEKGDIPEGYSVSREKKERFSLILESASTNQTSMYLCASSSTPRGGPLHFGNGTRLTVT.